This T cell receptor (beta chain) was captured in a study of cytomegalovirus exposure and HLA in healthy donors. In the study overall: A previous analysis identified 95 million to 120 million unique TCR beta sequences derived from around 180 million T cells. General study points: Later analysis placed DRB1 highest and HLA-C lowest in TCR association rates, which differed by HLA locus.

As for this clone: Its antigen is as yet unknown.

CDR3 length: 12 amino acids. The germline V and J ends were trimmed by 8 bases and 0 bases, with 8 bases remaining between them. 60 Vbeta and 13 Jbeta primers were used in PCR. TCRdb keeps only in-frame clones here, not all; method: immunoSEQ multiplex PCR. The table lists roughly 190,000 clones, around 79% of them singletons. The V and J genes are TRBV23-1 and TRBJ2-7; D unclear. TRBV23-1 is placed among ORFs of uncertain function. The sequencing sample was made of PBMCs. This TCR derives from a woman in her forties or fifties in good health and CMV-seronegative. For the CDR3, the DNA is TGCGCCAGCGGCAGTATCTCCTACGAGCAGTACTTC. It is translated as CASGSISYEQYF.